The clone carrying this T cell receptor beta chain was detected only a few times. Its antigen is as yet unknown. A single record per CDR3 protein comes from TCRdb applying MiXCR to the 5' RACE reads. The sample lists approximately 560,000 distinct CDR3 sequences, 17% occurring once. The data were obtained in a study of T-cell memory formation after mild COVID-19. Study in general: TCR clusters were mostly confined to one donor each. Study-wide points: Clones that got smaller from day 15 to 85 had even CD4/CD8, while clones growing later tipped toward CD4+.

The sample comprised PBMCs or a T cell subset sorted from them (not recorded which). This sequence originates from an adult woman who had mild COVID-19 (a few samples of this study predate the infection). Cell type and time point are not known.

CDR3 residues: CASSVGTSGGVLQETQYF. In DNA form, the CDR3 reads TGTGCCAGCAGCGTAGGGACTAGCGGGGGGGTCCTCCAAGAGACCCAGTACTTC. This chain connects TRBV9 to TRBJ2-5; 15 nucleotides align to TRBD2. Looked up from germline, CDR1 is SGDLS and CDR2 is YYNGEE. The ends lost 0 bases at V and 1 base at J; junction bases unmatched: 4. This CDR3 comprises 18 residues.